The sample holds many counts of the clone carrying this T cell receptor (beta chain). The antigen is undetermined. The CDR3 runs to 16 residues. V lost 5 bases and J lost 0, with 14 bases in between. From RNA transcripts, TCR beta CDR3 regions were amplified. TCR CDR3 underwent first-round RT-PCR with the HTBI primer set. Via MiXCR, TCRdb re-called the multiplex PCR reads, giving one row per CDR3 protein. The sample has 400,000 to 550,000 distinct CDR3 sequences; approximately 25% are singletons. The record originates from a study of T cells in Graves' hyperthyroidism and ophthalmopathy. Study-wide results and caveats: Stable hyperthyroidism was told apart from ophthalmopathy by a model built on 13 V-J features. Ophthalmopathy was identified by the model a median around 6 months ahead of onset.

Disease duration was under 3 months in the ophthalmopathy patients, who also had a Clinical Activity Score of at least 3 and a NOSPECS grade of at least 4. This chain links TRBV12-3 or TRBV12-4 with TRBJ1-5; the D gene is possibly TRBD1 (6 bases). This clonotype originated in a woman younger than 45 with Graves' ophthalmopathy. Sequencing input: blood. CDR3: CASSAGGHDSNQPQHF. The CDR3 DNA reads TGTGCCAGCAGTGCCGGGGGACACGATAGCAATCAGCCCCAGCATTTT.